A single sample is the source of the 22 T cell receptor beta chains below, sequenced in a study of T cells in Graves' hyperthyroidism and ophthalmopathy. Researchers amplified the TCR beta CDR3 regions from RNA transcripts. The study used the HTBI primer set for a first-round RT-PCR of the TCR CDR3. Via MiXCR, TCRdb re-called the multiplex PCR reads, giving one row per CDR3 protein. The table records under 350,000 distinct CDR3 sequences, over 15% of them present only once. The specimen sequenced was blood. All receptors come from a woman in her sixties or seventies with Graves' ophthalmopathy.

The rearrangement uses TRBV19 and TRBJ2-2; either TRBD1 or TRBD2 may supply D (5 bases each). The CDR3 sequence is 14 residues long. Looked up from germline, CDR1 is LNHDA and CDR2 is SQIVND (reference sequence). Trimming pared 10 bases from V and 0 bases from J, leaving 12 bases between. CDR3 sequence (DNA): TGTGCCACCCCGGGACGGACGAACACCGGGGAGCTGTTTTTT. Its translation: CATPGRTNTGELFF.

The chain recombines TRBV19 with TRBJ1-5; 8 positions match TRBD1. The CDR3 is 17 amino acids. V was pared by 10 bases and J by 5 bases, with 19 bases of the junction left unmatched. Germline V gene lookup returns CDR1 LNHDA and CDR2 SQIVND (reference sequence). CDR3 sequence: CATNTAGGPLVHQPQHF. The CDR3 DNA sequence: TGTGCCACTAACACGGCAGGGGGCCCACTAGTGCATCAGCCCCAGCATTTT.

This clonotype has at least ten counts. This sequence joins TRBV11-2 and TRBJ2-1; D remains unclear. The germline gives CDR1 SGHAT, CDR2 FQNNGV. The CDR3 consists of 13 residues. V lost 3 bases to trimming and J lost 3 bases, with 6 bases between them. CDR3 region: CASSFNIYNEQFF. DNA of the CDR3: TGTGCCAGCAGCTTTAACATCTACAATGAGCAGTTCTTC.

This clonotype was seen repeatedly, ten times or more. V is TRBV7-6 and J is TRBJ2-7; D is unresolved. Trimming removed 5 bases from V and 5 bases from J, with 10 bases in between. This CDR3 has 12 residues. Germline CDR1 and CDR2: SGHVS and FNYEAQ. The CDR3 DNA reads TGTGCCAGCAGCCACCAAGGCAACGAGCAGTACTTC. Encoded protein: CASSHQGNEQYF.

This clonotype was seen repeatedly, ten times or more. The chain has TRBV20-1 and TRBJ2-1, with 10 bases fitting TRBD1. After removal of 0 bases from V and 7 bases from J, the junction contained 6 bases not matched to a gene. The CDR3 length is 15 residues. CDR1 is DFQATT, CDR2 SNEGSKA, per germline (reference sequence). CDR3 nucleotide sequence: TGCAGTGCTAGAGACCCGGGACAGGGGAAGAATGAGCAGTTCTTC. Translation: CSARDPGQGKNEQFF.

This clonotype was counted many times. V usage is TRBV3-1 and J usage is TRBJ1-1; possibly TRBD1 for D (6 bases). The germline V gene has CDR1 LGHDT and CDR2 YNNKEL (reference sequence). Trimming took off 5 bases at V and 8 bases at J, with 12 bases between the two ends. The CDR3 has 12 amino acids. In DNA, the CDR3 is TGTGCCAGCAGCTCCCAAGGACAGGAAGCTTTCTTT. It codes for CASSSQGQEAFF.

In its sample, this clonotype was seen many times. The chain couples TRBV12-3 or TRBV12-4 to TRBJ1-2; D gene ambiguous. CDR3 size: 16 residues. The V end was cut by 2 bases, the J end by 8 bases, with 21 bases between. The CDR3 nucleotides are TGTGCCAGCAGTTTATTGAACCGGTGGCAGGAGAACGGCTACACCTTC. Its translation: CASSLLNRWQENGYTF.

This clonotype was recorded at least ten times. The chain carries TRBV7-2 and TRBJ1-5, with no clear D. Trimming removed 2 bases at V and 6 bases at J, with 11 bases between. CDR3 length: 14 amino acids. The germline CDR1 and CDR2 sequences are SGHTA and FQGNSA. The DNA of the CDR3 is TGTGCCAGCAGCTTAAAATCCGTCGCTCAGCCCCAGCATTTT. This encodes CASSLKSVAQPQHF.

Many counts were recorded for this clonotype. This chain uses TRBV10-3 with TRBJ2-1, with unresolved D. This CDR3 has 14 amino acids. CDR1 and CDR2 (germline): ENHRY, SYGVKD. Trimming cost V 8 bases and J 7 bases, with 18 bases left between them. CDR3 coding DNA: TGTGCCATCTCGCGTGCTAGATTGGAGAATGAGCAGTTCTTC. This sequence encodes CAISRARLENEQFF.

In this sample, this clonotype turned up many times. The CDR3 DNA reads TGCGCCAGCAGTTATGGGCAGGGAAGCTACTCTAGCACAGATACGCAGTATTTT. The encoded protein is CASSYGQGSYSSTDTQYF. V usage is TRBV5-1 and J usage is TRBJ2-3, with D perhaps TRBD1 (5 bases). Germline V gene data show CDR1 as SGHRS and CDR2 as YFSETQ. With 5 bases removed from V and 0 bases from J, the gap between germline ends came to 22 bases. The CDR3 totals 18 residues.

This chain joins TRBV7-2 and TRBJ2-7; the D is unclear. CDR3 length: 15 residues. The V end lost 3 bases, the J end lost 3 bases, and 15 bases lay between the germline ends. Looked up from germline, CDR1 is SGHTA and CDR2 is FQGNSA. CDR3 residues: CASSFIGLNGYEQYF. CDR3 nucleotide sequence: TGTGCCAGCAGCTTTATAGGGTTAAATGGCTACGAGCAGTACTTC.

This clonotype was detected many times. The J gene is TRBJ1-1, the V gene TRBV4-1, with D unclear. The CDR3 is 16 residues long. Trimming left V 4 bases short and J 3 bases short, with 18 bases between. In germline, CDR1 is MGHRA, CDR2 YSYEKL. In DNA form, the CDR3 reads TGCGCCAGCAGCCCAATCATACCCCAGAGCCACACTGAAGCTTTCTTT. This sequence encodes CASSPIIPQSHTEAFF.

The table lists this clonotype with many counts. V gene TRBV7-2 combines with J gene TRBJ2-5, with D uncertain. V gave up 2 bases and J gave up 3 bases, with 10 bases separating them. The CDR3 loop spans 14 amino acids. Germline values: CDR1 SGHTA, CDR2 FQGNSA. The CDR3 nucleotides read TGTGCCAGCAGCTTAATGAAATCGGAAGAGACCCAGTACTTC. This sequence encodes CASSLMKSEETQYF.

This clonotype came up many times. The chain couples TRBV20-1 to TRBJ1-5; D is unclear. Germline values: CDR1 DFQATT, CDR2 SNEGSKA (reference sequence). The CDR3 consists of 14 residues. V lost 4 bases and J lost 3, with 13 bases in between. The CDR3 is CSATPGVANQPQHF. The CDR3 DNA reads TGCAGTGCTACCCCGGGCGTGGCCAATCAGCCCCAGCATTTT.

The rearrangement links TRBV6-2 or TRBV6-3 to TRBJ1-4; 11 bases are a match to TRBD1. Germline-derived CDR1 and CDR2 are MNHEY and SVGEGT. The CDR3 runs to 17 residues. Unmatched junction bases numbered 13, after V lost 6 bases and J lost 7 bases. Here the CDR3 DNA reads TGTGCCAGCAGCGAGAGCTTGGACAGGGGGCTTTTTGAAAAACTGTTTTTT. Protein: CASSESLDRGLFEKLFF.

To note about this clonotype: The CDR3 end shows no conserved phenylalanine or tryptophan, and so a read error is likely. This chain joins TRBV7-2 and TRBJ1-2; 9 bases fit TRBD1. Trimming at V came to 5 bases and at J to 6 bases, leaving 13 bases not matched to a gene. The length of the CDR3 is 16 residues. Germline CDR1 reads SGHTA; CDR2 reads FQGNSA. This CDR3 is CASSQTSPGTGNGYTL. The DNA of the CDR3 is TGTGCCAGCAGCCAAACCTCCCCCGGGACAGGGAATGGCTACACCCTC.

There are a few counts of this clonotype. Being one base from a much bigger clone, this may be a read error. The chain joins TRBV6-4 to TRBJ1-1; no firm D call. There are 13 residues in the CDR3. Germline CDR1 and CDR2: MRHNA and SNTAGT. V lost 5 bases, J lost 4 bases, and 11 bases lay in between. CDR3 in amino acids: CASSYVSGTEAFF. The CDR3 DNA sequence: TGTGCCAGCAGTTACGTCAGTGGCACTGAAGCTTTCTTT.

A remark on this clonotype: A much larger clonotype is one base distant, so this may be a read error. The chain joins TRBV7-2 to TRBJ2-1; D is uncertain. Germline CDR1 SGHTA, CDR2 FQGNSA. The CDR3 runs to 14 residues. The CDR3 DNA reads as TGTGCCAGCAGCTTAGCCTTGAGGTACAATGAGCAGCTCTTC. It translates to CASSLALRYNEQLF.

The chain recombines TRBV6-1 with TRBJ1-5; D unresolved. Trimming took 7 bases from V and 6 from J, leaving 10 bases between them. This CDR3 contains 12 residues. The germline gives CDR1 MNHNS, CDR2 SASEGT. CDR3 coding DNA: TGTGCCAGCAAAAATCTGGGTCAGCCCCAGCATTTT. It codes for CASKNLGQPQHF.

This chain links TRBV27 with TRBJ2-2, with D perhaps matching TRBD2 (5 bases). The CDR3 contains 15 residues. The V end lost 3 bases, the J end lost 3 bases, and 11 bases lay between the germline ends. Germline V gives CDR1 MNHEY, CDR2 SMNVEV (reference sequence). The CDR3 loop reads CASSFSLAYTGELFF. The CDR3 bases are TGTGCCAGCAGTTTTTCTCTAGCTTACACCGGGGAGCTGTTTTTT.

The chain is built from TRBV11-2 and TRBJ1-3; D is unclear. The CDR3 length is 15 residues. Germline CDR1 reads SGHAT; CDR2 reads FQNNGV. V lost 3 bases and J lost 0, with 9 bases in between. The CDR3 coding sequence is TGTGCCAGCAGCTTTGACCGAATCTCTGGAAACACCATATATTTT. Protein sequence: CASSFDRISGNTIYF.

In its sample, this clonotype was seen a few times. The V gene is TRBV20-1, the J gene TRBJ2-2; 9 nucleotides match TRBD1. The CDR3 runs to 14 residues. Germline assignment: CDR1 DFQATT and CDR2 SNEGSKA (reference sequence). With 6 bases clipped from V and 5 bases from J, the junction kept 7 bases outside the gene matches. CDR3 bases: TGCAGTGCCTGGGACAGGGTTTTGACCGGGGAGCTGTTTTTT. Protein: CSAWDRVLTGELFF.